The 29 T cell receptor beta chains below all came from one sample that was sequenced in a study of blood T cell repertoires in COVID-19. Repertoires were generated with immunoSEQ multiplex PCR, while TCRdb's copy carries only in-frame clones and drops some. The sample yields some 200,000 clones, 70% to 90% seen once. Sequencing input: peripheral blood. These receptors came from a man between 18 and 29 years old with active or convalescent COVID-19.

The CDR3 is CATSRDRGTGNTIYF. The CDR3 DNA is TGTGCCACCAGCAGGGACAGGGGTACAGGAAACACCATATATTTT. V is TRBV15 and J is TRBJ1-3, with 9 nucleotides matching TRBD1. V shed 3 bases and J 4 bases; nucleotides not matched to a gene: 4. Germline assignment: CDR1 LNHNV and CDR2 YYDKDF (reference sequence). The CDR3 consists of 15 residues.

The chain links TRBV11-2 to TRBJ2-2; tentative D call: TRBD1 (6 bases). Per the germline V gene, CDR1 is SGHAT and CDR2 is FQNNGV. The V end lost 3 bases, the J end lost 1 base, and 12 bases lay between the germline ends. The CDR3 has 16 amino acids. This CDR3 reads CASSFSQGMNTGELFF. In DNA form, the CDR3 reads TGTGCCAGCAGCTTTTCTCAGGGGATGAACACCGGGGAGCTGTTTTTT.

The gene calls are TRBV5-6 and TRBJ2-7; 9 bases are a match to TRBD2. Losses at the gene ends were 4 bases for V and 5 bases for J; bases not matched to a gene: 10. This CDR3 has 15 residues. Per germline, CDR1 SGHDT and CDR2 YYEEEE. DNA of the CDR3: TGTGCCAGCAGCACCCCTGCTAGCGGGATTGACGAGCAGTACTTC. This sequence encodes CASSTPASGIDEQYF.

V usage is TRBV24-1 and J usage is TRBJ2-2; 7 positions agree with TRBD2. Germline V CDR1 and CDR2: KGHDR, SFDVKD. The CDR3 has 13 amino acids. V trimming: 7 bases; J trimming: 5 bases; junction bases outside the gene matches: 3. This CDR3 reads CATRWGGTGELFF. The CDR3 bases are TGTGCCACCAGGTGGGGGGGAACCGGGGAGCTGTTTTTT.

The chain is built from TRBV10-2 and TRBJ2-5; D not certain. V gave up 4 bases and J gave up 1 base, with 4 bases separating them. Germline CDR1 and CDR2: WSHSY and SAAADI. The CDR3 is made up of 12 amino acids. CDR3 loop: CASSVLQETQYF. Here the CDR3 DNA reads TGCGCCAGCAGTGTCCTCCAAGAGACCCAGTACTTC.

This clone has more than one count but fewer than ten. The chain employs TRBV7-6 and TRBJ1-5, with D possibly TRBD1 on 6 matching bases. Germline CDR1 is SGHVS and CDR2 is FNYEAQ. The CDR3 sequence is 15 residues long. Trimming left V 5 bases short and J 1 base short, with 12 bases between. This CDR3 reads CASSLEGVSNQPQHF. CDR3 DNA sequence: TGTGCCAGCAGCCTAGAGGGGGTAAGCAATCAGCCCCAGCATTTT.

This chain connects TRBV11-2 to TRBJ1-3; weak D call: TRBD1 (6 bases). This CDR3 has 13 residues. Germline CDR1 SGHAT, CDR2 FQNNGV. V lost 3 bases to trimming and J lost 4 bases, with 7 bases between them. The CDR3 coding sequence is TGTGCCAGCAGCTTCCAGGGGGGAAACACCATATATTTT. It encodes CASSFQGGNTIYF.

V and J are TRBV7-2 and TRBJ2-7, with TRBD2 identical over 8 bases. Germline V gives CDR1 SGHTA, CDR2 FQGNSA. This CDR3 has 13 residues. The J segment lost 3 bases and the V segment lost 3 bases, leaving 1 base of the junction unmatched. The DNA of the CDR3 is TGTGCCAGCAGCTTCGCGGGGGGCTACGAGCAGTACTTC. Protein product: CASSFAGGYEQYF.

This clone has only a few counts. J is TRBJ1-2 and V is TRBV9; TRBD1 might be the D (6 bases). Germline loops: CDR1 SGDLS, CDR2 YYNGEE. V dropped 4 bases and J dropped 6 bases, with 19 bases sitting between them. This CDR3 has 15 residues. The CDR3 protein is CASSLQGGQGHGYTF. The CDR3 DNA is TGTGCCAGCAGCTTGCAGGGCGGGCAGGGGCATGGCTACACCTTC.

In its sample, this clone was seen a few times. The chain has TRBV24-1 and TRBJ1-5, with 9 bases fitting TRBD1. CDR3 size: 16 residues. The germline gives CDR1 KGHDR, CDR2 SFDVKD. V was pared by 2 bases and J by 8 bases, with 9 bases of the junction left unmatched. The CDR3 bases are TGTGCCACCAGTGATTCCGGGACAGGGCGGGGAAAGCCCCAGCATTTT. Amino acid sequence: CATSDSGTGRGKPQHF.

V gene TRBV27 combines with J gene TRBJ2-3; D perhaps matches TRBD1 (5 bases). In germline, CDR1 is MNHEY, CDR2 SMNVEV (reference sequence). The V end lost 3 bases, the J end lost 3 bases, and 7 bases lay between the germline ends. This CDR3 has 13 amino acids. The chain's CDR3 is CASSFPGTDTQYF. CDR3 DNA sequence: TGTGCCAGCAGTTTCCCAGGGACAGATACGCAGTATTTT.

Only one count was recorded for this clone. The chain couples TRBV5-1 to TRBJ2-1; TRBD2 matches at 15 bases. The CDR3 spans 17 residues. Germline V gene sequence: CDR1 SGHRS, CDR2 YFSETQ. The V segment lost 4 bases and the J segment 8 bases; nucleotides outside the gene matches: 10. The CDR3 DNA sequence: TGCGCCAGCAGCCCGAGCGGGACTAGCGGGAGGATCGATGAGCAGTTCTTC. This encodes CASSPSGTSGRIDEQFF. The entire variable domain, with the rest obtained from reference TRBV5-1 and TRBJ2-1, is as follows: KAGVTQTPRYLIKTRGQQVTLSCSPISGHRSVSWYQQTPGQGLQFLFEYFSETQRNKGNFPGRFSGRQFSNSRSEMNVSTLELGDSALYLCASSPSGTSGRIDEQFFGPGTRLTVL.

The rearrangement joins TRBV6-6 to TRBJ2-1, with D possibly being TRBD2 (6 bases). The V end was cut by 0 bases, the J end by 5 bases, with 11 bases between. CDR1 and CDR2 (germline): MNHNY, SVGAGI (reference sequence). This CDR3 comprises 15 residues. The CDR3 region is CASSYSWASDNEQFF. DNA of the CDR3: TGTGCCAGCAGTTACTCGTGGGCTAGCGACAATGAGCAGTTCTTC.

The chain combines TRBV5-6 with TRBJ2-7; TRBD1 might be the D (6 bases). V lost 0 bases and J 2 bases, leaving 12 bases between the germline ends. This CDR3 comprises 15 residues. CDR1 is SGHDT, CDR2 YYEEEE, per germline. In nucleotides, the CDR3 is TGTGCCAGCAGCTTGGGACCACAGGGTGCCTACGAGCAGTACTTC. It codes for CASSLGPQGAYEQYF.

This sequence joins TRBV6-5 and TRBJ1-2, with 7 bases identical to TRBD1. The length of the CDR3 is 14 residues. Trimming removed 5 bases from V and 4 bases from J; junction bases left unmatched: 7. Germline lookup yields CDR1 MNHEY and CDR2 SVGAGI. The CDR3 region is CASSKGAGVYGYTF. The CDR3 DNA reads TGTGCCAGCAGTAAGGGGGCAGGGGTCTATGGCTACACCTTC.

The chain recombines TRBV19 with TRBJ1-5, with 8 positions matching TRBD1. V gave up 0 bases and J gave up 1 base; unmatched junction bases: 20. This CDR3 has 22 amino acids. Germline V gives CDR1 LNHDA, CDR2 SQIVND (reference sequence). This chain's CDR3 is CASSIDGPSGTGGVWSNQPQHF. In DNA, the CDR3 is TGTGCCAGTAGTATAGATGGTCCCTCCGGGACAGGAGGCGTATGGAGCAATCAGCCCCAGCATTTT.

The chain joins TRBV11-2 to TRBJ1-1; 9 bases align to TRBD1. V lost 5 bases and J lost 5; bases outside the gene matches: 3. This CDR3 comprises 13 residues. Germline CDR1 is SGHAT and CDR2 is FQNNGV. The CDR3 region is CASSGDRGTEAFF. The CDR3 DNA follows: TGTGCCAGCAGCGGCGACAGGGGGACTGAAGCTTTCTTT.

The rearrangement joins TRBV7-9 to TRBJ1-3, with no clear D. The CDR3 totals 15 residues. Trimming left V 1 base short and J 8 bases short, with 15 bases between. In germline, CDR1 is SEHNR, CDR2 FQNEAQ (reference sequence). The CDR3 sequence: CASSLGGGKAHTIYF. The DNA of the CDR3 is TGTGCCAGCAGCTTAGGTGGAGGTAAAGCTCACACCATATATTTT.

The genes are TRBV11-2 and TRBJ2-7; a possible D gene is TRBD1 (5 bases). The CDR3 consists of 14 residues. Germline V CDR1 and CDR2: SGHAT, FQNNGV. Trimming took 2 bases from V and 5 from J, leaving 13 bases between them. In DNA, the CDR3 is TGTGCCAGCAGCTTACTCAGGGATAGACACGAGCAGTACTTC. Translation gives CASSLLRDRHEQYF. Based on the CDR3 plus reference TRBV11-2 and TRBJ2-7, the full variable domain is EAGVAQSPRYKIIEKRQSVAFWCNPISGHATLYWYQQILGQGPKLLIQFQNNGVVDDSQLPKDRFSAERLKGVDSTLKIQPAKLEDSAVYLCASSLLRDRHEQYFGPGTRLTVT.

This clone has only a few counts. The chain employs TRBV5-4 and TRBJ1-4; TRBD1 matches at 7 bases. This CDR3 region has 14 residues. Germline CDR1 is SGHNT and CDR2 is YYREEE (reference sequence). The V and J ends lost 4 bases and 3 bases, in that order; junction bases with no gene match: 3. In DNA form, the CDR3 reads TGTGCCAGCAGCCTTCAGGGGGCTAATGAAAAACTGTTTTTT. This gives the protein CASSLQGANEKLFF. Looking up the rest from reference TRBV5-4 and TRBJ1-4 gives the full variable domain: ETGVTQSPTHLIKTRGQQVTLRCSSQSGHNTVSWYQQALGQGPQFIFQYYREEENGRGNFPPRFSGLQFPNYSSELNVNALELDDSALYLCASSLQGANEKLFFGSGTQLSVL.

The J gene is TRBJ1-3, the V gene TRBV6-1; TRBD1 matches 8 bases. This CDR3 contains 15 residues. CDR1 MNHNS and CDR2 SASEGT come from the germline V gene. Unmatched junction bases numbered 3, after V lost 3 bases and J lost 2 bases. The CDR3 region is CASSDQTGAGNTIYF. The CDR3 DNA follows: TGTGCCAGCAGTGACCAGACAGGGGCTGGAAACACCATATATTTT.

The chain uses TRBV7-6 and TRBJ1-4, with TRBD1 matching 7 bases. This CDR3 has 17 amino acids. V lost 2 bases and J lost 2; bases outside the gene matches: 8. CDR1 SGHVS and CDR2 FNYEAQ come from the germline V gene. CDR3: CASSLRAGGSTNEKLFF. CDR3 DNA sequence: TGTGCCAGCAGCTTAAGGGCAGGGGGATCGACTAATGAAAAACTGTTTTTT.

The CDR3 coding sequence is TGTGCCAGTAGTATATTGGGGGCCGACACTGAAGCTTTCTTT. It codes for CASSILGADTEAFF. The rearrangement joins TRBV19 to TRBJ1-1, with TRBD1 as a possible D gene (6 bases). V was shortened by 2 bases and J by 3 bases, with 10 bases between the two germline ends. The CDR3 consists of 14 residues. Germline loops: CDR1 LNHDA, CDR2 SQIVND (reference sequence).

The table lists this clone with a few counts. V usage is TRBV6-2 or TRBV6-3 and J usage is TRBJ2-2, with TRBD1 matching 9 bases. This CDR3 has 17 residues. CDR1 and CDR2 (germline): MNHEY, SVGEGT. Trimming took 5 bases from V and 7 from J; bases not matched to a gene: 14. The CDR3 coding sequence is TGTGCCAGCAGTCTCCGAGGACAGGGGTATAGTCGCGGGGAGCTGTTTTTT. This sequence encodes CASSLRGQGYSRGELFF.

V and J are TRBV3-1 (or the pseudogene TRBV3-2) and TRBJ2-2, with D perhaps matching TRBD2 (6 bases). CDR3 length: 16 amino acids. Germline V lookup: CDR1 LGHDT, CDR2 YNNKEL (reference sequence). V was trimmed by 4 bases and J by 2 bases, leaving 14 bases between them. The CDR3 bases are TGTGCCAGCAGCCGATCCGGGACTTCTAACACCGGGGAGCTGTTTTTT. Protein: CASSRSGTSNTGELFF.

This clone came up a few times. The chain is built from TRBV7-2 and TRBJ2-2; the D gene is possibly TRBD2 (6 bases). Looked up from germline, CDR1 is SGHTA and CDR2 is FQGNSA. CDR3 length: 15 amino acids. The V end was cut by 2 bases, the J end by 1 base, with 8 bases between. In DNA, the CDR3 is TGTGCCAGCAGCTTAAGAGCGGGGAACACCGGGGAGCTGTTTTTT. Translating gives CASSLRAGNTGELFF.

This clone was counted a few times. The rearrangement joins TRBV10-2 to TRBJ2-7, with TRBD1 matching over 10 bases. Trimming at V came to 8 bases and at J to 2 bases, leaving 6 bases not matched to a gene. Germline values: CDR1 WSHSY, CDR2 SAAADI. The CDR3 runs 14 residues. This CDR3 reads CASYSGTGAYEQYF. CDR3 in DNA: TGCGCCAGCTATTCCGGGACAGGGGCCTACGAGCAGTACTTC.

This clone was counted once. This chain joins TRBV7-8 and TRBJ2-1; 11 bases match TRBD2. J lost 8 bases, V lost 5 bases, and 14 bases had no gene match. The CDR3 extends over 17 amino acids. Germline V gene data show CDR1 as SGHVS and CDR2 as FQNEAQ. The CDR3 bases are TGTGCCAGCAGCCTCCTTAGCGGGAGGGACACCCGCGATGAGCAGTTCTTC. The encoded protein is CASSLLSGRDTRDEQFF.

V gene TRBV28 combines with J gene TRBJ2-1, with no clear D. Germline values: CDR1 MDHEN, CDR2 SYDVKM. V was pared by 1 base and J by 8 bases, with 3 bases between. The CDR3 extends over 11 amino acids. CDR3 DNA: TGTGCCAGCAGTTTATTCGATGAGCAGTTCTTC. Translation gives CASSLFDEQFF. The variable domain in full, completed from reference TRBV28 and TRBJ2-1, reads DVKVTQSSRYLVKRTGEKVFLECVQDMDHENMFWYRQDPGLGLRLIYFSYDVKMKEKGDIPEGYSVSREKKERFSLILESASTNQTSMYLCASSLFDEQFFGPGTRLTVL.